Below, 11 T cell receptor beta chains from the same sample are listed, as sequenced in a study of blood T cell repertoires in COVID-19. The repertoire was sequenced with immunoSEQ multiplex PCR; TCRdb's copy has only in-frame clones and lacks some. Among 30,000 to 35,000 clones listed, roughly 80% were seen once. Source material: peripheral blood. The receptors shown here come from an elderly man with acute or convalescent COVID-19.

The J gene is TRBJ1-2, the V gene TRBV3-1 (or the pseudogene TRBV3-2), with unresolved D. The CDR3 runs 15 residues. Germline CDR1 LGHDT, CDR2 YNNKEL (reference sequence). V gave up 5 bases and J gave up 2 bases, with 15 bases separating them. DNA of the CDR3: TGTGCCAGCAGCAACACTTTGACATTGAACTATGGCTACACCTTC. Translating it yields CASSNTLTLNYGYTF.

This rearrangement joins TRBV11-3 to TRBJ1-1, with 7 bases that match TRBD1. Germline CDR1 reads SGHNT; CDR2 reads YENEEA. CDR3 length: 15 residues. The V segment lost 6 bases and the J segment 1 base; nucleotides outside the gene matches: 8. For the CDR3, the DNA is TGTGCCAGCAGTAAGACAGGGAATAGGAACACTGAAGCTTTCTTT. Protein sequence: CASSKTGNRNTEAFF.

The chain combines TRBV7-2 with TRBJ1-4; possibly TRBD1 for D (5 bases). Trimming cost V 4 bases and J 2 bases, with 20 bases left between them. The CDR3 extends over 18 amino acids. The V gene's germline CDR1 is SGHTA and CDR2 FQGNSA. This chain's CDR3 is CASSSRGMAVATNEKLFF. The CDR3 DNA reads TGTGCCAGCAGCTCCCGGGGGATGGCGGTGGCGACTAATGAAAAACTGTTTTTT.

The rearrangement uses TRBV7-2 and TRBJ2-5; 13 bases fit TRBD2. In germline, CDR1 is SGHTA, CDR2 FQGNSA. The CDR3 consists of 16 residues. The ends lost 4 bases at V and 4 bases at J; junction bases unmatched: 6. The CDR3 is CASSSTSGGRRETQYF. For the CDR3, the DNA is TGTGCCAGCAGCTCGACTAGCGGGGGGAGGCGAGAGACCCAGTACTTC.

This sequence joins TRBV4-1 and TRBJ2-5, with 8 bases aligning to TRBD2. The CDR3 loop spans 17 amino acids. The V gene end was trimmed by 0 bases and the J gene end by 0 bases; junction bases not matched to a gene: 6. CDR1 and CDR2 from the germline V gene are MGHRA and YSYEKL. This CDR3 is CASSQDGTRPYQETQYF. In DNA, the CDR3 is TGCGCCAGCAGCCAAGATGGGACTAGGCCGTACCAAGAGACCCAGTACTTC.

This clone occurred a few times. This chain joins TRBV3-1 (or the pseudogene TRBV3-2) and TRBJ2-1; D is unresolved. The V gene's germline CDR1 is LGHDT and CDR2 YNNKEL (reference sequence). This CDR3 region has 13 residues. Deletions cut 4 bases from V and 4 bases from J, with 8 bases between. CDR3 DNA sequence: TGTGCCAGCAGCCGGCAGACATACAATGAGCAGTTCTTC. Its protein is CASSRQTYNEQFF.

The V gene is TRBV5-1, the J gene TRBJ2-5, with TRBD2 identical over 8 bases. Germline trimming cut 4 bases from V and 8 bases from J; bases unmatched to any gene: 25. The CDR3 consists of 19 residues. Germline-derived CDR1 and CDR2 are SGHRS and YFSETQ. The chain's CDR3 is CASSPRSGGAAGNKRTQYF. The CDR3 nucleotides are TGCGCCAGCAGCCCCAGAAGCGGGGGCGCGGCGGGGAACAAGAGAACCCAGTACTTC.

The chain combines TRBV7-2 with TRBJ2-1; D is possibly TRBD2 (5 bases). Deletions cut 1 base from V and 8 bases from J, with 12 bases between. The germline gives CDR1 SGHTA, CDR2 FQGNSA. This CDR3 region has 14 residues. CDR3 in amino acids: CASSLVSASHEQFF. The CDR3 region has the DNA TGTGCCAGCAGCTTAGTATCGGCTAGCCATGAGCAGTTCTTC.

This chain connects TRBV11-2 to TRBJ1-2; a possible D gene is TRBD1 (5 bases). V dropped 2 bases and J dropped 4 bases, with 8 bases sitting between them. The CDR3 runs 13 residues. CDR1 SGHAT and CDR2 FQNNGV come from the germline V gene. This CDR3 reads CASSLQGLYGYTF. The CDR3 nucleotides read TGTGCCAGCAGCTTACAGGGTCTCTATGGCTACACCTTC.

V and J are TRBV4-3 and TRBJ2-4, with D unresolved. The CDR3 covers 18 residues. Deletions cut 0 bases from V and 4 bases from J, with 19 bases between. CDR1 is LGHNA, CDR2 YSLEER, per germline. The CDR3 is CASSQDRSLQRTKNIQYF. DNA for the CDR3: TGCGCCAGCAGCCAAGATCGGTCCCTCCAGCGAACGAAAAACATTCAGTACTTC.

The V call is TRBV10-3, the J call TRBJ2-1; D possibly corresponds to TRBD2 (6 bases). Per germline, CDR1 ENHRY and CDR2 SYGVKD. With 0 bases removed from V and 0 bases from J, the gap between germline ends came to 12 bases. CDR3 length: 17 residues. In nucleotides, the CDR3 is TGTGCCATCAGTGAGTCGGAGCGGGCTAGCTCCTACAATGAGCAGTTCTTC. This encodes CAISESERASSYNEQFF.